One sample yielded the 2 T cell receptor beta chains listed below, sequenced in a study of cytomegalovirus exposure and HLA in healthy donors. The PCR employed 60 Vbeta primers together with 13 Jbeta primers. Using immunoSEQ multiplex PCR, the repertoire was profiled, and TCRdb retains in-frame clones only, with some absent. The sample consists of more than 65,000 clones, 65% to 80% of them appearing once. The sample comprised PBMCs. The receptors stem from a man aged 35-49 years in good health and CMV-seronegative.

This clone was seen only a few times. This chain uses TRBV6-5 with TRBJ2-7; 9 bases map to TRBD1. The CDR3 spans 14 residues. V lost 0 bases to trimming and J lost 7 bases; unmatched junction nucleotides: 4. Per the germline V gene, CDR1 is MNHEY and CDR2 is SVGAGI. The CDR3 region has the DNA TGTGCCAGCAGTTACTCGGGACAGGGAGATGAGCAGTACTTC. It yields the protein CASSYSGQGDEQYF.

CDR3 residues: CASSLRLGQYEKLFF. The DNA for the CDR3 is TGTGCCAGCAGTTTAAGGTTGGGGCAGTATGAAAAACTGTTTTTT. The chain carries TRBV28 and TRBJ1-4; D may be TRBD1 (5 bases). CDR1 and CDR2 from the germline V gene are MDHEN and SYDVKM. Between the trimmed V and J ends, which lost 2 bases and 6 bases, there was a span of 13 bases. The CDR3 is 15 residues long. Full variable domain (remainder filled in from reference TRBV28 and TRBJ1-4): DVKVTQSSRYLVKRTGEKVFLECVQDMDHENMFWYRQDPGLGLRLIYFSYDVKMKEKGDIPEGYSVSREKKERFSLILESASTNQTSMYLCASSLRLGQYEKLFFGSGTQLSVL.